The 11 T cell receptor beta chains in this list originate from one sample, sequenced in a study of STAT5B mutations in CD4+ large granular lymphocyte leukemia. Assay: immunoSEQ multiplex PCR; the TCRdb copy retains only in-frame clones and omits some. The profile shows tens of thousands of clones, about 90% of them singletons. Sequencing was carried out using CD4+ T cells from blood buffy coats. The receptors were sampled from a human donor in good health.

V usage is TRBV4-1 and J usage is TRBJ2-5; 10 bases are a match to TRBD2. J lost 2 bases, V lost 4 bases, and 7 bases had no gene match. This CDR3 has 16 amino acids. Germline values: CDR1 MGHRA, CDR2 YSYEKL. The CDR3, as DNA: TGCGCCAGCAGCCGTGGGTCTAGCGGGAGACAAGAGACCCAGTACTTC. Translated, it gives CASSRGSSGRQETQYF.

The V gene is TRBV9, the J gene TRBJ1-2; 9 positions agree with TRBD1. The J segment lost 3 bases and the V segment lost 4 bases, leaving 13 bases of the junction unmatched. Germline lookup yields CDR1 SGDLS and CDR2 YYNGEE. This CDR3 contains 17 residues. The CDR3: CASSSSPGTGMDYGYTF. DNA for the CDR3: TGTGCCAGCAGCTCCAGTCCCGGGACAGGGATGGACTATGGCTACACCTTC.

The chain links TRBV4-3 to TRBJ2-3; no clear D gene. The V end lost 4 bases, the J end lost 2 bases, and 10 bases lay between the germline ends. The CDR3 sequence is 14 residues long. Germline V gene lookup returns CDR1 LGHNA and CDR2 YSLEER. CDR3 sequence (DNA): TGCGCCAGCAGCCTCTCCTTGGTCACAGATACGCAGTATTTT. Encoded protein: CASSLSLVTDTQYF.

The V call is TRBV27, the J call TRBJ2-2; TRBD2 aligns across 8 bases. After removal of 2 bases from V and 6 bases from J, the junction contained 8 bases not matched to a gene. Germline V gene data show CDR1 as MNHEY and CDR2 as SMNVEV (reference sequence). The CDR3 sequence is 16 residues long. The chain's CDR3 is CASSLRGLGGPGELFF. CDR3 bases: TGTGCCAGCAGTTTAAGGGGACTAGGTGGGCCCGGGGAGCTGTTTTTT.

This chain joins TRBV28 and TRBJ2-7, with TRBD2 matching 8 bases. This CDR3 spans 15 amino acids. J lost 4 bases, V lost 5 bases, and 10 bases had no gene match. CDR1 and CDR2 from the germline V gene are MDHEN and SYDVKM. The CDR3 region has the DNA TGTGCCAGCAGTCTCTCGGGGGGGCGCTTATACGAGCAGTACTTC. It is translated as CASSLSGGRLYEQYF.

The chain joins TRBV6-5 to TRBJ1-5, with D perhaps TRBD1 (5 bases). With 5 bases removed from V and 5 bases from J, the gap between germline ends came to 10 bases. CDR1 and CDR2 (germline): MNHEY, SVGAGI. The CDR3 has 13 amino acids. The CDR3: CASSPGLDQPQHF. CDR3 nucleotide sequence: TGTGCCAGCAGTCCGGGACTCGATCAGCCCCAGCATTTT.

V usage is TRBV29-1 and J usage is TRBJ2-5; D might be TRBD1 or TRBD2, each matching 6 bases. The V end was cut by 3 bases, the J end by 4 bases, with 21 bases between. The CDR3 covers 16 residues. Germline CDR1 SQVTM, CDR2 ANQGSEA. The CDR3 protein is CSVDLDNRLGGETQYF. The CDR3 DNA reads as TGCAGCGTTGATCTGGACAACCGACTAGGGGGAGAGACCCAGTACTTC.

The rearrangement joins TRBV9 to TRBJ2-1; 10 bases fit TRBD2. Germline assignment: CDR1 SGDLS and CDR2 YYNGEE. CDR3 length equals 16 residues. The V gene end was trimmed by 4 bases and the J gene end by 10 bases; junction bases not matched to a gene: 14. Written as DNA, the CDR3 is TGTGCCAGCAGCTCTAGCTCAGCGGGAGGGCCCTTAGAGCAGTTCTTC. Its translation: CASSSSSAGGPLEQFF. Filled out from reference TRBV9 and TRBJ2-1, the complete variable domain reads DSGVTQTPKHLITATGQRVTLRCSPRSGDLSVYWYQQSLDQGLQFLIQYYNGEERAKGNILERFSAQQFPDLHSELNLSSLELGDSALYFCASSSSSAGGPLEQFFGPGTRLTVL.

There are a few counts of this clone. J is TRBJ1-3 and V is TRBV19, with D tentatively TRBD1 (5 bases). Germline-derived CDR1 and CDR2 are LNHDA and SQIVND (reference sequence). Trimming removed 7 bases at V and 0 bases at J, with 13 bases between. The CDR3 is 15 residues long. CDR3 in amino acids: CASIGGALSGNTIYF. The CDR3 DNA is TGTGCCAGTATAGGCGGGGCGCTCTCTGGAAACACCATATATTTT.

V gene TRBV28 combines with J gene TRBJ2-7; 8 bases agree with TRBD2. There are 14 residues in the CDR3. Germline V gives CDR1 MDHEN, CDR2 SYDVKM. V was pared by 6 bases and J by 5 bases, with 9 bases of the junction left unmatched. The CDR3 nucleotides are TGTGCCAGCAGCCTAAGCGGGAGTCCCGACGAGCAGTACTTC. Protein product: CASSLSGSPDEQYF.

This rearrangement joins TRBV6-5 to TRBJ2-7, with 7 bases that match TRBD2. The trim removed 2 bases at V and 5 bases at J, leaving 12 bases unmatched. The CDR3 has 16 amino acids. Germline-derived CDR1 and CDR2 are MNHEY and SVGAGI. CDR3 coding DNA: TGTGCCAGCAGTTACCTCTCAGCGGGGCCTCAGCACGAGCAGTACTTC. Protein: CASSYLSAGPQHEQYF.